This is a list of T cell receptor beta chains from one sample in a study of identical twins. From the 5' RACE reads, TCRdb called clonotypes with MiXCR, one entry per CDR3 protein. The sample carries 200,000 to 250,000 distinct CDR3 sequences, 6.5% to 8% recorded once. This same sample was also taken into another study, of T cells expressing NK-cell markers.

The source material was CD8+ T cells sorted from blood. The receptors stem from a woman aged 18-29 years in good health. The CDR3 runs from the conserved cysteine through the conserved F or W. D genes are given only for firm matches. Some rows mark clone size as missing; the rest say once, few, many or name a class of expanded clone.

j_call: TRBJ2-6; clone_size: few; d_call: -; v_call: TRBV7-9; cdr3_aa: CASSRRSSGQSSGANVLTF; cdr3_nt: TGTGCCAGCAGCCGTCGATCCTCGGGACAATCCTCTGGGGCCAACGTCCTGACTTTC
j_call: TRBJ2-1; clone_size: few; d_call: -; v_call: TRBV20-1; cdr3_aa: CSAHRDNEQFF; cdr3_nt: TGCAGTGCGCACAGGGACAATGAGCAGTTCTTC
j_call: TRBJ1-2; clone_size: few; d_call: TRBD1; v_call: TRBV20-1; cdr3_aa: CSAPDRNYGYTF; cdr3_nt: TGCAGTGCTCCGGACAGGAACTATGGCTACACCTTC
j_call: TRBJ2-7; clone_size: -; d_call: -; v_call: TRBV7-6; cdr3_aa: CASSRDGYYEQYF; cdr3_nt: TGTGCCAGCAGTAGGGACGGATACTACGAGCAGTACTTC
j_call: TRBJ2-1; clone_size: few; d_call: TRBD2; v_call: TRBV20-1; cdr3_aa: CSASGGGNEQFF; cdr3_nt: TGCAGTGCTAGCGGGGGAGGGAATGAGCAGTTCTTC
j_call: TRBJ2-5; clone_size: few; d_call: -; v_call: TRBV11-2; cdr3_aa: CASSRISGETQYF; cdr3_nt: TGTGCCAGCAGCCGCATCTCAGGGGAGACCCAGTACTTC
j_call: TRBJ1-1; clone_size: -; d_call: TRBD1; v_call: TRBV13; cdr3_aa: CASSSGQGQAFF; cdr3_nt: TGTGCCAGCAGCTCGGGACAGGGCCAAGCTTTCTTT
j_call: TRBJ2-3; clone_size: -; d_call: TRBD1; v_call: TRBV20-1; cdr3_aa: CSARQGYISTDTQYF; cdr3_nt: TGCAGTGCCAGACAGGGCTACATCAGCACAGATACGCAGTATTTT
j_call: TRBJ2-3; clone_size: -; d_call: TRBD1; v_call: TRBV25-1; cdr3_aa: CASSGPRDRGQADTQYF; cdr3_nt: TGTGCCAGCAGTGGTCCCCGGGACAGGGGGCAGGCAGATACGCAGTATTTT
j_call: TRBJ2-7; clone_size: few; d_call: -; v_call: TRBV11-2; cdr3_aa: CASSLTYQATYEQYF; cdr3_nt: TGTGCCAGCAGCCTGACATACCAAGCTACCTACGAGCAGTACTTC
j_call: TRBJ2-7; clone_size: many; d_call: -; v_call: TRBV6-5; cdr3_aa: CASSYDTRSSYEQYF; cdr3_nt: TGTGCCAGCAGTTATGACACTAGGAGCTCCTACGAGCAGTACTTC
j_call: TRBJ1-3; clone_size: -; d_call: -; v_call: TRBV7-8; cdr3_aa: CASSPPVSSSGNTIYF; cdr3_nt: TGTGCCAGCAGCCCTCCAGTATCCAGCTCTGGAAACACCATATATTTT
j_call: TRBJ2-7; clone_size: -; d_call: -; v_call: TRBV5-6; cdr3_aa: CASSLDLTSYEQYF; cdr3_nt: TGTGCCAGCAGCTTGGATTTAACTTCATACGAGCAGTACTTC
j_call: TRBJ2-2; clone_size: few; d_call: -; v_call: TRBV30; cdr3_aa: CAWSVLNTGELFF; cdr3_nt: TGTGCCTGGAGTGTACTGAACACCGGGGAGCTGTTTTTT
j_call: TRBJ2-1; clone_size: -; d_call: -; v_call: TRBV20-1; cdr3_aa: CSASILGHNEQFF; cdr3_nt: TGCAGTGCTTCTATCCTGGGGCACAATGAGCAGTTCTTC
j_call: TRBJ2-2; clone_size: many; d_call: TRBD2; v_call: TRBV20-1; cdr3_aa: CSAQTGTSDTGELFF; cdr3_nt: TGCAGTGCTCAGACCGGGACTAGCGATACCGGGGAGCTGTTTTTT
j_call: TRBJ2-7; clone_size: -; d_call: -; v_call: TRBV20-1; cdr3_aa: CSARGPSSASYEQYF; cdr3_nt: TGCAGTGCTAGGGGGCCCTCTAGCGCCTCTTACGAGCAGTACTTC
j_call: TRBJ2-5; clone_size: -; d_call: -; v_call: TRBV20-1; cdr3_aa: CSALRDFLRETQYF; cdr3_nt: TGCAGTGCCCTCCGGGACTTTCTAAGGGAGACCCAGTACTTC
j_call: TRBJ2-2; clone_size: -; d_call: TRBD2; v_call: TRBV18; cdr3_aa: CASSPLAGTGELFF; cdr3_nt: TGTGCCAGCTCACCACTAGCGGGCACCGGGGAGCTGTTTTTT
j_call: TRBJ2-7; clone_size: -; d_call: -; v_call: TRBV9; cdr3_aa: CASSVAGVTYEQYF; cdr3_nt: TGTGCCAGCAGCGTCGCGGGTGTGACCTACGAGCAGTACTTC
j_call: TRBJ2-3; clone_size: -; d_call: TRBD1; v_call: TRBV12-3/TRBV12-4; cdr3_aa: CAGGQGAYTQYF; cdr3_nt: TGTGCCGGGGGACAGGGGGCCTATACGCAGTATTTT
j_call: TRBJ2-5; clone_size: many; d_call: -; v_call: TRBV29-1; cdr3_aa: CSVGAVQETQYF; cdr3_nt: TGCAGCGTTGGGGCAGTCCAAGAGACCCAGTACTTC
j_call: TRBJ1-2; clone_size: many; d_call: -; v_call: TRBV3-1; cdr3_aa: CASSQMEDGANYGYTF; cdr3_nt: TGTGCCAGCAGCCAAATGGAGGACGGAGCTAACTATGGCTACACCTTC
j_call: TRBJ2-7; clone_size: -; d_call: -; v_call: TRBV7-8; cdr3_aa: CASSSSSTNYEQYF; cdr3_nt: TGTGCCAGCAGCTCCTCTTCTACCAACTACGAGCAGTACTTC
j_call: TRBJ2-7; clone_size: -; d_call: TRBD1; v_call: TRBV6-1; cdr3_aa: CASSQRPGTGSSYEQYF; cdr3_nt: TGTGCCAGCAGTCAGCGACCCGGGACAGGGAGCTCCTACGAGCAGTACTTC
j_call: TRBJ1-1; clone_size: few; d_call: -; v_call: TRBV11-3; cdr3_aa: CASRPPGAAEAFF; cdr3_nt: TGTGCCAGCAGACCCCCGGGGGCCGCTGAAGCTTTCTTT
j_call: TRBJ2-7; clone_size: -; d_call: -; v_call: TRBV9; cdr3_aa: CASSPALVGSYEQYF; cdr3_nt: TGTGCCAGCAGCCCTGCTTTGGTTGGCTCCTACGAGCAGTACTTC
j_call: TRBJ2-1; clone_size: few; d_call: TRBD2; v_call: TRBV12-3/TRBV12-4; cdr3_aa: CASSFGLAGSNEQFF; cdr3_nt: TGTGCCAGCAGTTTCGGACTAGCGGGCTCCAATGAGCAGTTCTTC
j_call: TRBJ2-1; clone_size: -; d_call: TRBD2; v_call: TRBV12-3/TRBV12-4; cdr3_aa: CAFSLAGLAGASHNEQFF; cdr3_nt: TGTGCCTTCAGTTTAGCTGGACTAGCGGGAGCTTCCCACAATGAGCAGTTCTTC